This T cell receptor beta chain emerged from a study of cytomegalovirus exposure and HLA in healthy donors. Study-wide results and caveats: In a later analysis, TCR association rates varied by HLA locus: DRB1 most, HLA-C fewest. The study listed approximately 170 cytomegalovirus-associated TCR beta chains.

With regard to this clone: Its antigen is not identified.

The CDR3 covers 14 residues. Germline V gene sequence: CDR1 SQVTM, CDR2 ANQGSEA. Samples came from healthy bone marrow donors. With 60 Vbeta and 13 Jbeta primers, the PCR was carried out. Libraries were prepared by immunoSEQ multiplex PCR; TCRdb keeps only in-frame clonotypes and omits some of them. The specimen's table records 150,000 to 200,000 clones. Sequenced material: PBMCs. This chain joins TRBV29-1 and TRBJ2-5, with D possibly TRBD1 on 6 matching bases. The DNA end is more similar to TRBJ2-7, so the J call may be wrong. This clonotype was sampled from a woman between 18 and 29 years old in good health and CMV-seropositive. The CDR3 sequence: CSARRWTATYEQYF. The CDR3 nucleotides read TGCAGCGCCAGGCGGTGGACAGCCACCTACGAGCAGTACTTC.